The next 22 T cell receptor beta chains were all read from a single sample in a study of vaccination and CD4 T cells after COVID-19. Sequence data for DNA of cultured CD4+ T cells were generated by the Oncomine TCR Beta short-read assay. TCRdb analysed the PCR reads with MiXCR anew, one entry per CDR3 protein. The table lists around 4,600 distinct CDR3 sequences, roughly 44% of them singletons. These receptors have no known antigen. Stated treatment: approximately nine-day PBMC culture with coronavirus spike peptide pools or control peptides (ViraFEST assay). Sequencing was carried out using CD4+ T cells from blood, cultured in vitro. The receptor source for this set is a human donor who had recovered from COVID-19.

The rearrangement links TRBV7-3 to TRBJ1-2; 10 nucleotides match TRBD1. This CDR3 contains 16 residues. V shed 3 bases, J shed 4 bases, and the junction held 8 bases outside the gene matches. CDR1 is SGHTA, CDR2 FQGTGA, per germline. CDR3 DNA sequence: TGTGCCAGCAGCTTCGCCAGCCGGGACAGGGGCTATGGCTACACCTTC. This sequence encodes CASSFASRDRGYGYTF. The full variable domain, with the rest looked up from reference TRBV7-3 and TRBJ1-2, is GAGVSQTPSNKVTEKGKYVELRCDPISGHTALYWYRQSLGQGPEFLIYFQGTGAADDSGLPNDRFFAVRPEGSVSTLKIQRTERGDSAVYLCASSFASRDRGYGYTFGSGTRLTVV.

This clonotype was recorded once. The chain uses TRBV28 and TRBJ1-2; 12 bases fit TRBD1. Germline-derived CDR1 and CDR2 are MDHEN and SYDVKM. The CDR3 is 15 residues long. V shed 7 bases and J 7 bases; nucleotides not matched to a gene: 10. The CDR3: CASILGGQGAVGYTF. CDR3 nucleotides: TGTGCCAGCATCCTAGGGGGACAGGGGGCGGTTGGCTACACCTTC.

V is TRBV5-4 and J is TRBJ1-2, with D perhaps TRBD1 (5 bases). The V gene lost 4 bases and the J gene lost 0 bases, with 16 bases spanning the gap. The length of the CDR3 is 16 residues. Germline loops: CDR1 SGHNT, CDR2 YYREEE (reference sequence). CDR3 coding DNA: TGTGCCAGCAGCCCGGGAGGGGCAGAATCTAACTATGGCTACACCTTC. This gives the protein CASSPGGAESNYGYTF.

The chain links TRBV10-3 to TRBJ2-2; 13 positions agree with TRBD2. The V gene's germline CDR1 is ENHRY and CDR2 SYGVKD. Trimming at V came to 5 bases and at J to 0 bases, leaving 3 bases not matched to a gene. CDR3 size: 17 residues. The CDR3 bases are TGTGCCATCAGTCCGACTAGCGGGGGGCCGAACACCGGGGAGCTGTTTTTT. Translating it yields CAISPTSGGPNTGELFF.

The V gene is TRBV12-3 or TRBV12-4, the J gene TRBJ2-4, with D perhaps TRBD2 (6 bases). Deletions cut 6 bases from V and 1 base from J, with 13 bases between. This CDR3 region has 15 residues. The CDR3 here is CASRDAGGAKNIQYF. In DNA, the CDR3 is TGTGCCAGCAGAGACGCCGGGGGTGCCAAAAACATTCAGTACTTC.

The chain is built from TRBV12-5 and TRBJ2-7; D unclear. The CDR3 sequence is 16 residues long. Germline CDR1 LGHNT, CDR2 FRNRAP. Trimming shortened V by 0 bases and J by 3 bases, and 15 bases separated the two germline ends. CDR3 nucleotides: TGTGCTAGTGGTTTGGTACTCTCCCAGGATTTCTACGAGCAGTACTTC. It specifies CASGLVLSQDFYEQYF.

The chain carries TRBV18 and TRBJ1-2, with 10 bases aligning to TRBD1. CDR3 length equals 16 residues. V lost 4 bases, J lost 3 bases, and 8 bases stayed unmatched. The germline V gene encodes CDR1 KGHSH and CDR2 LQKENI. The chain's CDR3 is CASSLSTGGTHYGYTF. CDR3 nucleotide sequence: TGTGCCAGCTCACTTTCGACAGGGGGCACCCACTATGGCTACACCTTC.

This clonotype is a singleton in its sample. This chain links TRBV11-2 with TRBJ2-1, with TRBD2 as a possible D gene (6 bases). There are 12 residues in the CDR3. V was clipped by 1 base and J by 12 bases, with 10 bases between them. Per the germline V gene, CDR1 is SGHAT and CDR2 is FQNNGV. Written as DNA, the CDR3 is TGTGCCAGCAGCTTAGTCCGGGAGTGGCAGTTCTTC. Translated, it gives CASSLVREWQFF.

This clonotype was observed a handful of times. The rearrangement joins TRBV7-2 to TRBJ1-5; possibly TRBD1 for D (5 bases). The germline V and J ends were trimmed by 4 bases and 3 bases, with 13 bases remaining between them. The germline V gene encodes CDR1 SGHTA and CDR2 FQGNSA. This CDR3 is 15 amino acids long. CDR3 sequence: CASSSVGTTNQPQHF. In DNA form, the CDR3 reads TGTGCCAGCAGCTCCGTCGGGACTACCAATCAGCCCCAGCATTTT.

This clonotype was recorded a few times. The chain has TRBV7-2 and TRBJ2-6; D may be TRBD1 (5 bases). This CDR3 region has 15 residues. Per germline, CDR1 SGHTA and CDR2 FQGNSA. Trimming removed 1 base from V and 2 bases from J, with 6 bases in between. The CDR3 region is CASSLEGTGANVLTF. The DNA for the CDR3 is TGTGCCAGCAGCTTAGAGGGGACTGGGGCCAACGTCCTGACTTTC.

V usage is TRBV5-4 and J usage is TRBJ2-7, with TRBD1 matching over 8 bases. The ends lost 4 bases at V and 3 bases at J; junction bases unmatched: 9. The CDR3 contains 15 residues. CDR1 and CDR2 from the germline V gene are SGHNT and YYREEE (reference sequence). This CDR3 is CASSKAGTGVYEQYF. DNA for the CDR3: TGTGCCAGCAGCAAGGCAGGGACAGGCGTCTACGAGCAGTACTTC.

V is TRBV6-1 and J is TRBJ1-1, with TRBD1 matching over 9 bases. There are 15 residues in the CDR3. V trimming: 8 bases; J trimming: 4 bases; junction bases outside the gene matches: 11. Germline CDR1 reads MNHNS; CDR2 reads SASEGT. The CDR3, as DNA: TGTGCCAGCGAATGGTCGGGACAGGGAGCCACTGAAGCTTTCTTT. Translated, it gives CASEWSGQGATEAFF.

The chain recombines TRBV20-1 with TRBJ1-4; 10 nucleotides match TRBD1. After removal of 3 bases from V and 12 bases from J, the junction contained 7 bases not matched to a gene. Germline-derived CDR1 and CDR2 are DFQATT and SNEGSKA (reference sequence). There are 13 residues in the CDR3. The CDR3 protein is CSARGGTGEELFF. The CDR3 DNA reads TGCAGTGCTAGGGGGGGGACAGGGGAAGAACTGTTTTTT.

This clonotype is medium-sized (0.01 to 0.1%) in the sample. This chain connects TRBV2 to TRBJ2-5, with 9 positions matching TRBD1. Germline V CDR1 and CDR2: SNHLY, FYNNEI. The CDR3 has 12 amino acids. V gave up 10 bases and J gave up 5 bases; unmatched junction bases: 5. The CDR3 DNA follows: TGTGCCACCACCGGGACAGGGGAGACCCAGTACTTC. The encoded protein is CATTGTGETQYF.

On this clonotype itself: Sequence at one end of the junction differs from germline and may be a read error. The CDR3 nucleotides read TGCGGTGCTACAACAGGGCGGTATCTTTTCACAGATACGCAGTATTTT. This gives the protein CGATTGRYLFTDTQYF. The rearrangement joins TRBV20-1 to TRBJ2-3; TRBD1 is a possible D gene (6 bases). CDR1 is DFQATT, CDR2 SNEGSKA, per germline (reference sequence). The CDR3 has 16 residues.

V is TRBV19 and J is TRBJ1-5; maybe TRBD1 (5 bases). The V end lost 5 bases, the J end lost 7 bases, and 21 bases lay between the germline ends. Germline V gives CDR1 LNHDA, CDR2 SQIVND (reference sequence). The CDR3 runs 16 residues. Here the CDR3 DNA reads TGTGCCAGTAGTCCCACCGCGGGAAAGAGGGGACAGCCCCAGCATTTT. This codes for CASSPTAGKRGQPQHF.

This clonotype is termed hyperexpanded. The CDR3 nucleotides are TGCAGTGCTACAGGGACTAGCGTCAATGAGCAGTTCTTC. Translated: CSATGTSVNEQFF. V usage is TRBV20-1 and J usage is TRBJ2-1, with 10 bases lining up with TRBD2. Germline V lookup: CDR1 DFQATT, CDR2 SNEGSKA (reference sequence). Trimming at V came to 4 bases and at J to 6 bases, leaving 3 bases not matched to a gene. There are 13 residues in the CDR3.

V and J are TRBV20-1 and TRBJ2-1; tentatively, D is TRBD1 or TRBD2 (5 bases each). The V end lost 6 bases, the J end lost 5 bases, and 17 bases lay between the germline ends. From germline, CDR1 is DFQATT and CDR2 SNEGSKA (reference sequence). This CDR3 is built from 14 residues. The CDR3 DNA sequence: TGCAGTGCCCCTCGAGGGACCAACAACAATGAGCAGTTCTTC. Translation gives CSAPRGTNNNEQFF.

V usage is TRBV4-1 and J usage is TRBJ1-2, with D possibly matching TRBD1 (6 bases). This CDR3 is 15 amino acids long. Germline V gene data show CDR1 as MGHRA and CDR2 as YSYEKL. Trimming shortened V by 1 base and J by 2 bases, and 11 bases separated the two germline ends. In DNA, the CDR3 is TGCGCCAGCAGCCAAGGGGGGGGGGCGAACTATGGCTACACCTTC. Encoded protein: CASSQGGGANYGYTF.

The chain uses TRBV10-3 and TRBJ2-3, with TRBD2 identical over 7 bases. Per germline, CDR1 ENHRY and CDR2 SYGVKD. The length of the CDR3 is 15 residues. The J segment lost 2 bases and the V segment lost 5 bases, leaving 7 bases of the junction unmatched. The CDR3 spells CAISSTSRATDTQYF. The CDR3 DNA reads as TGTGCCATCAGTTCGACTAGCCGGGCCACAGATACGCAGTATTTT.

The J gene is TRBJ2-2, the V gene TRBV2, with no clear D. CDR3 size: 14 residues. The germline CDR1 and CDR2 sequences are SNHLY and FYNNEI. Trimming removed 6 bases at V and 7 bases at J, with 15 bases between. CDR3 sequence (DNA): TGTGCCAGCAGAGGTGGCTCCCAGGACGGGGAGCTGTTTTTT. Translation: CASRGGSQDGELFF.

V gene TRBV2 combines with J gene TRBJ2-7, with D hard to call. The germline CDR1 and CDR2 sequences are SNHLY and FYNNEI. The V end was cut by 2 bases, the J end by 7 bases, with 12 bases between. The CDR3 extends over 13 amino acids. This chain's CDR3 is CASSEKGRREQYF. The CDR3 DNA is TGTGCCAGCAGTGAAAAGGGTCGGCGGGAGCAGTACTTC.